This TCR beta chain comes out of a study of T cells in Graves' hyperthyroidism and ophthalmopathy. Trimming pared 4 bases from V and 4 bases from J, leaving 14 bases between. The CDR3 totals 15 residues. CDR1 and CDR2 from the germline V gene are MGHRA and YSYEKL. Absence of ophthalmopathy progression within 18 months defined stable Graves' hyperthyroidism. Diagnosing involved the use of clinical symptoms, serum thyroxine and TRAb, thyroid ultrasound and orbital computed tomography. RNA transcripts were the template for amplifying TCR beta CDR3 regions. HTBI primers drove first-round RT-PCR of the TCR CDR3. TCRdb re-called the multiplex PCR reads with MiXCR, one entry per CDR3 protein. This sample has about 590,000 distinct CDR3 sequences, with approximately 14% found just once.

The receptor comes from a woman under 40 with Graves' hyperthyroidism. V and J are TRBV4-1 and TRBJ1-5, with a tentative D call TRBD1 (6 bases). Sequencing used blood. DNA of the CDR3: TGCGCCAGCAGCCTCCGGGCAGGGGATAATCAGCCCCAGCATTTT. This sequence encodes CASSLRAGDNQPQHF.